This TCR beta chain appears in the sequencing data of a study of blood T cells in healthy people across ages. Germline CDR1 MGHDK, CDR2 SYGVNS. The junction had 12 bases not matched to a gene; V was cut back by 0 bases and J by 0 bases. This CDR3 spans 19 amino acids. Findings and limits, study-wide: Because donor CMV status was unknown, expanded clonotype changes were possibly confounded. A roughly linear fall in TCR beta diversity per million T cells was seen with increasing age. Fewer expanded clones and more diversity marked long-lived versus aged donors. TCR beta diversity tracked closely with naive T cell percentage.

Regarding this clonotype: Its antigen is not known.

A second about 6 to 12 cycle PCR used barcoded and J-beta primers. Each CDR3 protein is one row after TCRdb ran MiXCR on the 5' RACE reads. The sample has 1 million to 1.2 million distinct CDR3 sequences, roughly two fifths seen once. This TCR was sampled from a man aged 18 to 29 in good health. The chain carries TRBV25-1 and TRBJ1-2, with 8 bases aligning to TRBD1. Material for sequencing was blood. The CDR3 region has the DNA TGTGCCAGCAGTGAATATAGTAGAGTGGGGGACAGGCCTAACTATGGCTACACCTTC. Encoded protein: CASSEYSRVGDRPNYGYTF.